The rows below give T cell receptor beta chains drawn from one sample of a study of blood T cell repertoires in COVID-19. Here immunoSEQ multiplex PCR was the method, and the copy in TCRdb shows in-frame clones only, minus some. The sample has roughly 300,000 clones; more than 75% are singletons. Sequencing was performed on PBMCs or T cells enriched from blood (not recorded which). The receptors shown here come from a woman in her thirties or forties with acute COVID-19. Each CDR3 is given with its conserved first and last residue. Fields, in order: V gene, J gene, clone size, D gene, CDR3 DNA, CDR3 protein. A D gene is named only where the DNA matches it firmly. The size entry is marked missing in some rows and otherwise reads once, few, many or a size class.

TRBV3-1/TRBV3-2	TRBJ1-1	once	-	TGTGCCAGCAGCCAAGAGGCTAACACTGAAGCTTTCTTT	CASSQEANTEAFF
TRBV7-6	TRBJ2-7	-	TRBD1	TGTGCCAGCAGCCCAGGGGGAACGTACGTGCAGTACTTC	CASSPGGTYVQYF
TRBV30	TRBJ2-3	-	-	TGTGCCTGGAGCCAGGGATTTACAGATACGCAGTATTTT	CAWSQGFTDTQYF
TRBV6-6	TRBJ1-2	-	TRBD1	TGTGCCAGCAGTCGAACAGGGGGCCCTTCAGCTAACTATGGCTACACCTTC	CASSRTGGPSANYGYTF
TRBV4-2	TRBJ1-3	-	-	TGTGCCAGCAGCCAAGAATGGGGCCGGCTATCGGGAAACACCATATATTTT	CASSQEWGRLSGNTIYF
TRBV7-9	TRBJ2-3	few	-	TGTGCCAGCAGCTTAGGATCGTATCGGACAAACACAGATACGCAGTATTTT	CASSLGSYRTNTDTQYF
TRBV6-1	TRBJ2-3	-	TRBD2	TGTGCCAGCAGTGAAGCTTGGCTAGCGGGGGGGAGCACAGATACGCAGTATTTT	CASSEAWLAGGSTDTQYF
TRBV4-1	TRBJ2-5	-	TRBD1	TGCGCCAGCAGCCAATCCGGGACAGGGGCGTGGGAGACCCAGTACTTC	CASSQSGTGAWETQYF
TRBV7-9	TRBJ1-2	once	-	TGTGCCAGCAGCTCATCACGGGATGATCTCTATGGCTACACCTTC	CASSSSRDDLYGYTF
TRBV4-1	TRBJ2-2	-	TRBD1	TGCGCCAGCAGCATCCGGGACAGAAACACCGGGGAGCTGTTTTTT	CASSIRDRNTGELFF
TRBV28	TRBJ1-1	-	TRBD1	TGTGCCAGCAGTTTATCGCAGGGGGCAGGGGGAACTGAAGCTTTCTTT	CASSLSQGAGGTEAFF
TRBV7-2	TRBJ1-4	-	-	TGTGCCAGCAGCTTAGGATCCGGGTCTAATGAAAAACTGTTTTTT	CASSLGSGSNEKLFF
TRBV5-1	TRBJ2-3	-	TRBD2	TGCGCCAGCAGCCGAACCCCACTAGCGGGGGCGGATACGCAGTATTTT	CASSRTPLAGADTQYF
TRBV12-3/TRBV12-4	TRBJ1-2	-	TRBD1	TGTGCCAGCAGTCCTACAGGGGGCGACGGCTACACCTTC	CASSPTGGDGYTF
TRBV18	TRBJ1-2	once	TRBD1	TGTGCCAGCTCACCACAGCGGGACAGGGGTGTTGACTATGGCTACACCTTC	CASSPQRDRGVDYGYTF
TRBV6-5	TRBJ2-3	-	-	TGTGCCAGCACCCTGCGCGGGGCCTCAGATACGCAGTATTTT	CASTLRGASDTQYF
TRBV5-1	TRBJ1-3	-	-	TGCGCCAGCAGCTTTGAGCCTGCAAACACCATATATTTT	CASSFEPANTIYF
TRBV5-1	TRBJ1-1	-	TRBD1	TGCGCCAGCCAAATCTCTTCAGGGGGCACTGAAGCTTTCTTT	CASQISSGGTEAFF
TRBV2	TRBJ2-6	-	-	TGTGCCAGCGGTAGCGAACGGGGTTCTGGGGCCAACGTCCTGACTTTC	CASGSERGSGANVLTF
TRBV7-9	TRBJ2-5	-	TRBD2	TGTGCCAGCAGCTTATCGTCTAGCGGGGGAGAGACCCAGTACTTC	CASSLSSSGGETQYF
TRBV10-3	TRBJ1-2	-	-	TGTGCCATCAGTGAAGACACCGATTATGGCTACACCTTC	CAISEDTDYGYTF
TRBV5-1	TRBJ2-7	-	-	TGCGCCAGCAGCTGGAGCTCCTACGAGCAGTACTTC	CASSWSSYEQYF
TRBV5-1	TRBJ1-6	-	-	TGCGCCAGCAGCGTGGACGGAGGCCCTAATTCACCCCTCCACTTT	CASSVDGGPNSPLHF
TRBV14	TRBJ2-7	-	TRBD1	TGTGCCAGCAGCCAAGAGAAGGACAGGCAGGTCGAGCAGTACTTC	CASSQEKDRQVEQYF
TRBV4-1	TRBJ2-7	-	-	TGCGCCAGCAGCCAAGCGGCAGGTTACGAGCAGTACTTC	CASSQAAGYEQYF
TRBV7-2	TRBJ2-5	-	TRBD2	TGTGCCAGCAGCCGCGGACTAGCGGCGAGTAAAGAGACCCAGTACTTC	CASSRGLAASKETQYF
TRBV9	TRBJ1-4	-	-	TGTGCCAGCAGCCCCCACGGGGGGGTAGGGGAAAAACTGTTTTTT	CASSPHGGVGEKLFF
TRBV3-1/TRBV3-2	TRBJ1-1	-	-	TGTGCCAGCAGCCATTTCCCATCTGAAGCTTTCTTT	CASSHFPSEAFF
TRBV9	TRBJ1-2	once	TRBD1	TGTGCCAGCAGGGGGACAGGTGACTATGGCTACACCTTC	CASRGTGDYGYTF
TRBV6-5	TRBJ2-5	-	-	TGTGCCAGCTCGGTCCCACGTTGGACCCAGTACTTC	CASSVPRWTQYF
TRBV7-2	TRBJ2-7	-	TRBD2	TGTGCCAGCAGCTGGGGGGGGACTAGCGGCTACGAGCAGTACTTC	CASSWGGTSGYEQYF
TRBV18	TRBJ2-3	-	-	TGTGCCAGCTCACCAGACATTACAGATACGCAGTATTTT	CASSPDITDTQYF
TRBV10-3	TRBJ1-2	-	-	TGTGCCAGTACAGGGCTAACGGGTGGCTACACCTTC	CASTGLTGGYTF
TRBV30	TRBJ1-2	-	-	TGTGCCTGGGAGCCGATCCTCGGGTATGGCTACACCTTC	CAWEPILGYGYTF
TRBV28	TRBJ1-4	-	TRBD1	TGTGCCAGCAGTTTCACAGGGGTGGATGAAAAACTGTTTTTT	CASSFTGVDEKLFF
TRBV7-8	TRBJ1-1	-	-	TGTGCCAGCAGCTTTAGGGGGACAAACACTGAAGCTTTCTTT	CASSFRGTNTEAFF
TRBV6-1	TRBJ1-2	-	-	TGTGCCAGCAGTGAAATCTCCCCAGGGCATGGCTACACCTTC	CASSEISPGHGYTF
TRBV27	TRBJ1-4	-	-	TGTGCCAGCAGCACAGGGCTCGGGGTTGAAAAACTGTTTTTT	CASSTGLGVEKLFF
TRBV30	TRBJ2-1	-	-	TGTGCCTGGAGTTTCTACCGGGACTCCAATGAGCAGTTCTTC	CAWSFYRDSNEQFF
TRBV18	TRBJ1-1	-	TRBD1	TGTGCCAGCTCACCCAACGGACAGGGCACATCTGAAGCTTTCTTT	CASSPNGQGTSEAFF
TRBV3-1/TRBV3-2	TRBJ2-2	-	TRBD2	TGTGCCAGCAGCCAGGGGACTAGCGGCCCCGGGGAGCTGTTTTTT	CASSQGTSGPGELFF
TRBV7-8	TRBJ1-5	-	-	TGTGCCAGCAGCTTAGTGGTGGGGGGTAATCAGCCCCAGCATTTT	CASSLVVGGNQPQHF
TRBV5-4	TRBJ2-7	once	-	TGTGCCAGCAGCTTTGACTTCGGCTCCTACGAGCAGTACTTC	CASSFDFGSYEQYF
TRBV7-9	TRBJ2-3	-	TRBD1	TGTGCCAGCAGCAGACAGGGGCTTACAGATACGCAGTATTTT	CASSRQGLTDTQYF
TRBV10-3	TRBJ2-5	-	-	TGTGCCATCAGTACCATCCCCGAAGGGGCCCAAGAGACCCAGTACTTC	CAISTIPEGAQETQYF
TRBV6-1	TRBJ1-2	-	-	TGTGCCAGCAGTGAAGGGAAGGGGAGCTACACCTTC	CASSEGKGSYTF
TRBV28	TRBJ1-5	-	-	TGTGCCAGCAGTCCAGGAGGCCGCTATAGCAATCAGCCCCAGCATTTT	CASSPGGRYSNQPQHF
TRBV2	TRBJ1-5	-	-	TGTGCCAGCAACAGGGTTCTTAGCAATCAGCCCCAGCATTTT	CASNRVLSNQPQHF
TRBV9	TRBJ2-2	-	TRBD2	TGTGCCAGCAGCGCCCGGTGGGGGGGAACGAACACCGGGGAGCTGTTTTTT	CASSARWGGTNTGELFF
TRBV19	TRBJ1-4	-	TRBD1	TGTGCCAGTAGACGGACAGGGGGCACTAATGAAAAACTGTTTTTT	CASRRTGGTNEKLFF
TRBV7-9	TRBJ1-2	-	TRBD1	TGTGCCAGCAGCTCGGACAGGGGGTTTGGTGGCTACACCTTC	CASSSDRGFGGYTF
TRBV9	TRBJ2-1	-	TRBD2	TGTGCCAGCAGCGTAAGCCTAGCGGGAGACAATGAGCAGTTCTTC	CASSVSLAGDNEQFF
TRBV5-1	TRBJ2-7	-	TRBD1	TGCGCCAGCAGCTTGACCTACAGGGGGCTGTGGAAGGACGAGCAGTACTTC	CASSLTYRGLWKDEQYF
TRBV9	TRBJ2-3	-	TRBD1	TGTGCCAGCAGCGTAGTAGGGACAGCGGCAGATACGCAGTATTTT	CASSVVGTAADTQYF